The 12 T cell receptor beta chains presented below share a single source sample, sequenced in a study of identical twins. One entry per CDR3 protein results from TCRdb running MiXCR on the 5' RACE reads. The sample records roughly 230,000 distinct CDR3 sequences, roughly 8.7% being singletons. A further study also used this sample, focusing on yellow fever vaccine responses in identical twins.

The sequenced sample consisted of CD8+ T cells sorted from blood. These receptors were obtained from a young woman in good health.

This clonotype appeared a few times. The chain carries TRBV20-1 and TRBJ1-1; no clear D gene. V lost 0 bases, J lost 4 bases, and 12 bases lay in between. The CDR3 consists of 14 residues. Germline lookup yields CDR1 DFQATT and CDR2 SNEGSKA (reference sequence). The CDR3, as DNA: TGCAGTGCTAGAGATGAGAGCTCGACCACTGAAGCTTTCTTT. This gives the protein CSARDESSTTEAFF.

This clonotype was found a few times. The gene calls are TRBV7-9 and TRBJ2-1; 13 positions match TRBD2. The CDR3 contains 16 residues. Trimming at V came to 0 bases and at J to 8 bases, leaving 4 bases not matched to a gene. Looked up from germline, CDR1 is SEHNR and CDR2 is FQNEAQ (reference sequence). The CDR3 nucleotides read TGTGCCAGCAGCTTAGCAGGGACTAGCGGGAACGATGAGCAGTTCTTC. Its protein product is CASSLAGTSGNDEQFF.

This clonotype has just a few counts. The V gene is TRBV12-3 or TRBV12-4, the J gene TRBJ2-7, with D tentatively TRBD1 (6 bases). Deletions cut 6 bases from V and 6 bases from J, with 18 bases between. CDR3 length: 14 residues. The DNA for the CDR3 is TGTGCCAGCAGCCCGATTTTGGGGGCTGGCGAGCAGTACTTC. It yields the protein CASSPILGAGEQYF.

This clonotype was seen a handful of times. This rearrangement joins TRBV29-1 to TRBJ2-3, with D possibly being TRBD2 (6 bases). V shed 3 bases and J shed 2 bases, with 15 bases lying between them. The CDR3 runs 15 residues. Germline loops: CDR1 SQVTM, CDR2 ANQGSEA. The CDR3 loop reads CSVEGGLIPTDTQYF. In DNA form, the CDR3 reads TGCAGCGTTGAGGGCGGACTAATTCCCACAGATACGCAGTATTTT.

The rearrangement joins TRBV20-1 to TRBJ2-7; 7 bases fit TRBD1. This CDR3 is 16 amino acids long. In germline, CDR1 is DFQATT, CDR2 SNEGSKA (reference sequence). V shed 1 base, J shed 2 bases, and the junction held 11 bases outside the gene matches. The CDR3 DNA follows: TGCAGTGCTAGAGCCCCAACAGGGGAAGGTCCCTACGAGCAGTACTTC. Its protein is CSARAPTGEGPYEQYF.

There are a few counts of this clonotype. J is TRBJ2-1 and V is TRBV5-6; D unclear. CDR3 length: 16 amino acids. Trimming removed 2 bases at V and 10 bases at J, with 22 bases between. Germline V gene lookup returns CDR1 SGHDT and CDR2 YYEEEE. This CDR3 reads CASSFRSGGVGLEQFF. CDR3 bases: TGTGCCAGCAGCTTCCGATCAGGTGGGGTAGGTTTGGAGCAGTTCTTC.

This clonotype was picked up a small number of times. This chain joins TRBV15 and TRBJ1-6, with D perhaps matching TRBD1 (5 bases). Germline CDR1 LNHNV, CDR2 YYDKDF (reference sequence). This CDR3 region has 15 residues. V gave up 0 bases and J gave up 7 bases, with 10 bases separating them. Written as DNA, the CDR3 is TGTGCCACCAGCAGAGATCTGCAGGGAAATTCACCCCTCCACTTT. Its translation is CATSRDLQGNSPLHF. Full variable domain (remainder filled in from reference TRBV15 and TRBJ1-6): DAMVIQNPRYQVTQFGKPVTLSCSQTLNHNVMYWYQQKSSQAPKLLFHYYDKDFNNEADTPDNFQSRRPNTSFCFLDIRSPGLGDTAMYLCATSRDLQGNSPLHFGNGTRLTVT.

There are many counts of this clonotype. The chain uses TRBV7-9 and TRBJ2-2, with no clear D. Germline lookup yields CDR1 SEHNR and CDR2 FQNEAQ (reference sequence). V lost 6 bases, J lost 3 bases, and 8 bases lay in between. The CDR3 length is 13 residues. The CDR3 is CASRASDTGELFF. CDR3 in DNA: TGTGCCAGCAGGGCCTCAGACACCGGGGAGCTGTTTTTT.

The J gene is TRBJ2-5, the V gene TRBV12-3 or TRBV12-4; D call uncertain. CDR3 size: 15 residues. Trimming left V 1 base short and J 2 bases short, with 11 bases between. CDR3 sequence reads: CASSLGLGIQETQYF. Here the CDR3 DNA reads TGTGCCAGCAGTTTAGGACTCGGTATTCAAGAGACCCAGTACTTC.

This clonotype was observed a handful of times. This rearrangement joins TRBV19 to TRBJ1-1; D perhaps matches TRBD1 (6 bases). Per the germline V gene, CDR1 is LNHDA and CDR2 is SQIVND (reference sequence). The length of the CDR3 is 16 residues. Trimming removed 3 bases from V and 4 bases from J, with 18 bases in between. CDR3 amino acids: CASSITSQGVGTEAFF. CDR3 bases: TGTGCCAGTAGTATCACGTCACAGGGTGTAGGCACTGAAGCTTTCTTT.

At least ten counts were recorded for this clonotype. The chain employs TRBV12-3 or TRBV12-4 and TRBJ2-3, with 13 bases identical to TRBD2. This CDR3 has 17 residues. V lost 6 bases to trimming and J lost 3 bases; unmatched junction nucleotides: 9. CDR3: CASSWTSGSVWTDTQYF. The CDR3 coding sequence is TGTGCCAGCAGCTGGACTAGCGGGAGCGTTTGGACAGATACGCAGTATTTT.

In this sample, this clonotype turned up a few times. The J gene is TRBJ2-7, the V gene TRBV24-1; D not resolved. The V end lost 0 bases, the J end lost 7 bases, and 9 bases lay between the germline ends. CDR3 length: 13 residues. The germline CDR1 and CDR2 sequences are KGHDR and SFDVKD. This chain's CDR3 is CATSDLKGGEQYF. The CDR3 coding sequence is TGTGCCACCAGTGATTTGAAGGGTGGGGAGCAGTACTTC.